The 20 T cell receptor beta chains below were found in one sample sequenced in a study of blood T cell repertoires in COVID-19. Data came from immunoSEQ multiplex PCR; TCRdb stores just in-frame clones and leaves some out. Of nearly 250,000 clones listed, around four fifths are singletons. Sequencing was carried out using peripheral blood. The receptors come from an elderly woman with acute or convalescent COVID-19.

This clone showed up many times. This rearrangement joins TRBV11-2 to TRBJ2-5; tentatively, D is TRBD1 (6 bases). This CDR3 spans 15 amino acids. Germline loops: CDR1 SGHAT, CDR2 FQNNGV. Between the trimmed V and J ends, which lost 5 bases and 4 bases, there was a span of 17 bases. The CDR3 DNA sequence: TGTGCCAGCAGCAAAAACAGGGTCTCAGGAGAGACCCAGTACTTC. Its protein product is CASSKNRVSGETQYF. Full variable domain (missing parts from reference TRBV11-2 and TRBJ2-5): EAGVAQSPRYKIIEKRQSVAFWCNPISGHATLYWYQQILGQGPKLLIQFQNNGVVDDSQLPKDRFSAERLKGVDSTLKIQPAKLEDSAVYLCASSKNRVSGETQYFGPGTRLLVL.

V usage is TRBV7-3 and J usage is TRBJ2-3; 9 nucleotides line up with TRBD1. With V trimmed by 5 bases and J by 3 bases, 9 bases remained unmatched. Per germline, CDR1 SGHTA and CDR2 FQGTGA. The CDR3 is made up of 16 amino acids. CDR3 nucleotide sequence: TGTGCCAGCAGCGTCGTTGGGACAGGGAAGACAGATACGCAGTATTTT. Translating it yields CASSVVGTGKTDTQYF.

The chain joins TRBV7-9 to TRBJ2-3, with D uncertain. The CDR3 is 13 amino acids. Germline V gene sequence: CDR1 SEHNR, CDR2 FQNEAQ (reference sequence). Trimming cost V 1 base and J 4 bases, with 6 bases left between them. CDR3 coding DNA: TGTGCCAGCAGCTTAGACTTACCAGATACGCAGTATTTT. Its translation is CASSLDLPDTQYF.

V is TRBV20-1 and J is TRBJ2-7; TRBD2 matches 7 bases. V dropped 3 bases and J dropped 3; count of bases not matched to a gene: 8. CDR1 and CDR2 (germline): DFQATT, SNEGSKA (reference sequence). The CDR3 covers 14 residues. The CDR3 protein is CSASSSGAIYEQYF. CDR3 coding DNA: TGCAGTGCTAGTTCCAGCGGGGCGATCTACGAGCAGTACTTC.

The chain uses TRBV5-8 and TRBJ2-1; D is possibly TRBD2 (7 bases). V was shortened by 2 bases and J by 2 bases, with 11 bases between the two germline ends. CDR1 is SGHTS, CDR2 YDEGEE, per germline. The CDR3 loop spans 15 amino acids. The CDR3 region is CASSLRGTTYNEQFF. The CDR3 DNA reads TGTGCCAGCAGCTTAAGGGGGACTACCTACAATGAGCAGTTCTTC.

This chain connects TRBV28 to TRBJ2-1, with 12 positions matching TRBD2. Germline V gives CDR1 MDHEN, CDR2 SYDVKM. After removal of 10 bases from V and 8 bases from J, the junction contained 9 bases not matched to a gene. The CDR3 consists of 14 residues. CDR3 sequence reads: CATKTSGSFDEQFF. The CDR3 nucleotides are TGTGCCACAAAGACTAGCGGGAGCTTCGATGAGCAGTTCTTC. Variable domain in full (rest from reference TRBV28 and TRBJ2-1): DVKVTQSSRYLVKRTGEKVFLECVQDMDHENMFWYRQDPGLGLRLIYFSYDVKMKEKGDIPEGYSVSREKKERFSLILESASTNQTSMYLCATKTSGSFDEQFFGPGTRLTVL.

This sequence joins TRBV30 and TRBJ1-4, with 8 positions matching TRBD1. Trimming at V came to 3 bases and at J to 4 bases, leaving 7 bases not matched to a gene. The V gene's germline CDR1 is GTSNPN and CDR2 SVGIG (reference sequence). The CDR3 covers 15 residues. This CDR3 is CAWRSQGALNEKLFF. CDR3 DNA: TGTGCCTGGAGATCGCAGGGGGCGCTTAATGAAAAACTGTTTTTT.

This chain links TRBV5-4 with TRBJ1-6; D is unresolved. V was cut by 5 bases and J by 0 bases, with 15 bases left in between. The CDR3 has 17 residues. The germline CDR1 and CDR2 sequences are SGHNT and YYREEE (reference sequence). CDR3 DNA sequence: TGTGCCAGCAGTATCCGGCGGGATAGCTCCTATAATTCACCCCTCCACTTT. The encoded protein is CASSIRRDSSYNSPLHF.

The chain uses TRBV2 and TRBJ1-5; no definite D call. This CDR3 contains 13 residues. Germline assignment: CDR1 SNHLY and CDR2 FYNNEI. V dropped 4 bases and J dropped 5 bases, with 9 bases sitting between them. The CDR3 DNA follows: TGTGCCAGCAGTGGAACGCGTGATCAGCCCCAGCATTTT. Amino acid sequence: CASSGTRDQPQHF.

CDR3 amino acids: CSSWDRGTTEAFF. The CDR3 nucleotides are TGCAGCTCATGGGACAGGGGGACAACTGAAGCTTTCTTT. The chain combines TRBV29-1 with TRBJ1-1; 11 positions agree with TRBD1. J was trimmed by 5 bases and V by 8 bases; bases with no gene match: 7. The CDR3 is 13 residues long. Germline loops: CDR1 SQVTM, CDR2 ANQGSEA.

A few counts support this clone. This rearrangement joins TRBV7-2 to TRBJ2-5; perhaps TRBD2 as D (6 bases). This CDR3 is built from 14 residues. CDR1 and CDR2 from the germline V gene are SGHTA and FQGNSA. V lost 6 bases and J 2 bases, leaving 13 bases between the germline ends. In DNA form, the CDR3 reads TGTGCCAGCAGGCGGGACGGTAGACAAGAGACCCAGTACTTC. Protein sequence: CASRRDGRQETQYF.

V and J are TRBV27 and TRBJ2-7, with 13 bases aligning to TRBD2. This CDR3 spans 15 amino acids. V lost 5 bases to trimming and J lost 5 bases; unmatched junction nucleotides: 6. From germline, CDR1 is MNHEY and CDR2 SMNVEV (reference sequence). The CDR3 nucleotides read TGTGCCAGCAGTGCGCGACTAGCGGGAGGCCACGAGCAGTACTTC. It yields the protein CASSARLAGGHEQYF.

DNA of the CDR3: TGCGCCAGCAGCTTGTTCGGGTCCTACGAGCAGTACTTC. As protein: CASSLFGSYEQYF. V usage is TRBV5-1 and J usage is TRBJ2-7; no clear D. This CDR3 has 13 residues. The germline gives CDR1 SGHRS, CDR2 YFSETQ. The V end was cut by 1 base, the J end by 1 base, with 6 bases between.

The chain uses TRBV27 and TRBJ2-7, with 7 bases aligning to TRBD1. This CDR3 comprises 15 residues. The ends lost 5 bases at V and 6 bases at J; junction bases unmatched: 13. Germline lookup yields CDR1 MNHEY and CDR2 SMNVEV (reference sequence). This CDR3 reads CASSPLGGDRVEQYF. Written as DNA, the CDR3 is TGTGCCAGCAGTCCACTTGGGGGCGACAGGGTCGAGCAGTACTTC.

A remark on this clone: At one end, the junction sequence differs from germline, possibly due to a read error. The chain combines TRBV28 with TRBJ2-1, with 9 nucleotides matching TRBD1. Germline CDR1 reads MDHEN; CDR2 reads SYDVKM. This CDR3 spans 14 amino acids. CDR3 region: CASSLLTVRDRAIF. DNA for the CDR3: TGTGCCAGCAGTTTATTAACGGTCCGGGACAGGGCTATCTTC. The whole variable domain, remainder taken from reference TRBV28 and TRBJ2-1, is DVKVTQSSRYLVKRTGEKVFLECVQDMDHENMFWYRQDPGLGLRLIYFSYDVKMKEKGDIPEGYSVSREKKERFSLILESASTNQTSMYLCASSLLTVRDRAIFGPGTRLTVL.

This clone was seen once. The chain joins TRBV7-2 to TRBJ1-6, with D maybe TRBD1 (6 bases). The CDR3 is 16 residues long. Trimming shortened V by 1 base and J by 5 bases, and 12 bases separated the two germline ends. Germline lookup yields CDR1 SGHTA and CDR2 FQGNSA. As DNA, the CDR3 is TGTGCCAGCAGCTTAGGAGGTTCAGGGGATAATTCACCCCTCCACTTT. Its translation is CASSLGGSGDNSPLHF.

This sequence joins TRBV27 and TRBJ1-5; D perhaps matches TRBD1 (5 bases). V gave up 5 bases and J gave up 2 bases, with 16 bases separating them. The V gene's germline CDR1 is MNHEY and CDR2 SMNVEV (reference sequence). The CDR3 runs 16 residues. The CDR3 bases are TGTGCCAGCAGTCCTAGGGACTCACGGGGCAATCAGCCCCAGCATTTT. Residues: CASSPRDSRGNQPQHF.

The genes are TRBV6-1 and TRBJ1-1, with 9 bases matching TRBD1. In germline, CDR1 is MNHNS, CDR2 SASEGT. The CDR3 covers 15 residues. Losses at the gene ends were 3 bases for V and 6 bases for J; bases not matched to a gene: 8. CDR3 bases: TGTGCCAGCAGTGACCCGGCACAGGGGGCGTCTGAAGCTTTCTTT. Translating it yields CASSDPAQGASEAFF.

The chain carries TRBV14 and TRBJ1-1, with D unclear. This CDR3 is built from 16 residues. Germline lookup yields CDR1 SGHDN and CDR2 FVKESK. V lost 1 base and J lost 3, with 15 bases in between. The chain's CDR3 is CASSQGSAVNHTEAFF. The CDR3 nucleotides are TGTGCCAGCAGCCAAGGTAGCGCAGTAAACCACACTGAAGCTTTCTTT.

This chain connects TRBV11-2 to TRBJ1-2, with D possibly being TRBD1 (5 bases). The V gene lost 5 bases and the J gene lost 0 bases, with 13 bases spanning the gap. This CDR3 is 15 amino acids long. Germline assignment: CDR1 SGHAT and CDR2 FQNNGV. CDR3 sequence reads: CASSLGPDANYGYTF. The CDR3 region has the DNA TGTGCCAGCAGCCTGGGGCCCGACGCTAACTATGGCTACACCTTC.